The subject of this entry is one TCR beta chain. This sample was included in a study of T cell changes during pregnancy in multiple sclerosis. Sequencing used immunoSEQ multiplex PCR; TCRdb keeps in-frame clones, though not all of them. The repertoire includes about 40,000 clones, more than 85% of them detected once, and 0.5% sits in the top ten. The germline V gene encodes CDR1 LGHNT and CDR2 FRNRAP. The CDR3 totals 14 residues. V was clipped by 6 bases and J by 2 bases, with 13 bases between them. This clonotype was sampled from a female donor in good health, enrolled as a control in a pregnancy study. The specimen was CD4+ T cells from peripheral blood mononuclear cells, collected in the second trimester of pregnancy. The chain has TRBV12-5 and TRBJ1-2; TRBD1 is a possible D gene (5 bases). Here the CDR3 reads CASGGGRGNYGYTF. DNA for the CDR3: TGTGCTAGTGGCGGGGGACGGGGGAACTATGGCTACACCTTC.